What follows are 28 T cell receptor beta chains derived from one specimen sequenced in a study of CXCR3-negative and CXCR3-positive naive CD8 T cells. Study-wide findings and caveats: TRB CDR3s were more hydrophobic in CXCR3-positive than in CXCR3-negative naive cells.

Antigens of these TCRs are unknown. The method, 5' RACE with UMI labels, was used to prepare the TRB cDNA libraries. TCRdb reprocessed the 5' RACE reads, keeping one entry per CDR3 protein, no DNA. The table lists 140,000 to 150,000 distinct CDR3 sequences, with approximately 0.28% in the top ten. Sample: naive CXCR3+ CD8+ T cells from blood. Subset reported: CD45RO-CCR7+CD27+CD95- naive CD8+ T cells expressing CXCR3 (TNR3+). The receptors stem from a human donor in good health. Some clones in this sample may be carry-over from other donors' samples.

V and J are TRBV7-9 and TRBJ1-1; TCRdb's D call of TRBD1 is untestable without DNA. CDR3 size: 13 residues. Germline CDR1 is SEHNR and CDR2 is FQNEAQ (reference sequence). The CDR3 loop reads CASSGTGHTEAFF.

The chain carries TRBV29-1 and TRBJ2-7. The CDR3 spans 15 residues. Germline CDR1 and CDR2: SQVTM and ANQGSEA. CDR3: CSVEGFAGGSYEQYF.

This rearrangement joins TRBV29-1 to TRBJ2-5; absent DNA, TCRdb's TRBD1 call cannot be checked. The CDR3 sequence is 15 residues long. Germline assignment: CDR1 SQVTM and CDR2 ANQGSEA. CDR3 protein: CSVERVAGAEETQYF. Full variable domain (outside the CDR3, taken from reference TRBV29-1 and TRBJ2-5): SAVISQKPSRDICQRGTSLTIQCQVDSQVTMMFWYRQQPGQSLTLIATANQGSEATYESGFVIDKFPISRPNLTFSTLTVSNMSPEDSSIYLCSVERVAGAEETQYFGPGTRLLVL.

The V gene is TRBV7-8, the J gene TRBJ2-5; TCRdb's D gene call, TRBD1, goes unchecked for lack of DNA. The CDR3 consists of 17 residues. Germline V gene data show CDR1 as SGHVS and CDR2 as FQNEAQ. The CDR3 sequence: CASSQDRVSSETETQYF.

This sequence joins TRBV7-9 and TRBJ2-3; TCRdb returns TRBD2, unconfirmable since there is no DNA. Germline CDR1 reads SEHNR; CDR2 reads FQNEAQ (reference sequence). The CDR3 spans 15 residues. This chain's CDR3 is CASSDRNSATDTQYF.

This chain links TRBV19 with TRBJ1-5. Germline-derived CDR1 and CDR2 are LNHDA and SQIVND (reference sequence). The CDR3 runs to 13 residues. CDR3 in amino acids: CASSNFDDQPQHF.

This chain connects TRBV25-1 to TRBJ2-3; TCRdb proposes TRBD2, but this gene call is untestable without DNA. The CDR3 totals 15 residues. From germline, CDR1 is MGHDK and CDR2 SYGVNS. The chain's CDR3 is CASSESAMGVDTQYF. The complete variable domain, with remaining parts taken from reference TRBV25-1 and TRBJ2-3, reads EADIYQTPRYLVIGTGKKITLECSQTMGHDKMYWYQQDPGMELHLIHYSYGVNSTEKGDLSSESTVSRIRTEHFPLTLESARPSHTSQYLCASSESAMGVDTQYFGPGTRLTVL.

The rearrangement joins TRBV27 to TRBJ1-6; TCRdb returns TRBD1, unconfirmable since there is no DNA. CDR3 size: 14 residues. Germline V gene sequence: CDR1 MNHEY, CDR2 SMNVEV (reference sequence). The CDR3 reads CASSPGAANSPLHF.

The chain combines TRBV19 with TRBJ2-7. This CDR3 contains 14 residues. The V gene's germline CDR1 is LNHDA and CDR2 SQIVND (reference sequence). The CDR3: CASSSLGSSYEQYF.

The chain is built from TRBV29-1 and TRBJ2-1; TCRdb's D gene call, TRBD2, goes unchecked for lack of DNA. This CDR3 comprises 14 residues. Germline-derived CDR1 and CDR2 are SQVTM and ANQGSEA. CDR3 sequence reads: CSVEVSGVYYEQFF.

The chain carries TRBV15 and TRBJ1-2. In germline, CDR1 is LNHNV, CDR2 YYDKDF (reference sequence). The length of the CDR3 is 14 residues. The chain's CDR3 is CATSRERTSYGYTF.

V usage is TRBV20-1 and J usage is TRBJ2-7; without DNA, the TCRdb call of TRBD1 cannot be checked. The CDR3 runs 14 residues. Per germline, CDR1 DFQATT and CDR2 SNEGSKA (reference sequence). CDR3 amino acids: CSASERGGSYEQYF.

This rearrangement joins TRBV7-3 to TRBJ2-3; TCRdb's D call of TRBD2 is untestable without DNA. The germline V gene encodes CDR1 SGHTA and CDR2 FQGTGA. This CDR3 region has 15 residues. CDR3: CASSLAGGTTDTQYF.

CDR3 amino acids: CASSSSGTSGGPQFF. This chain connects TRBV7-9 to TRBJ2-1; TCRdb reports TRBD2, a call that lacks DNA to check it against. Germline values: CDR1 SEHNR, CDR2 FQNEAQ (reference sequence). The CDR3 consists of 15 residues.

This chain uses TRBV13 with TRBJ2-5; checking the TCRdb D call of TRBD2 is not possible without DNA. There are 16 residues in the CDR3. The germline gives CDR1 PRHDT, CDR2 FYEKMQ (reference sequence). The chain's CDR3 is CASRFSGSGPQETQYF.

The gene calls are TRBV29-1 and TRBJ2-2. Germline V gives CDR1 SQVTM, CDR2 ANQGSEA. The CDR3 spans 13 residues. CDR3 in amino acids: CSVVRGDTGELFF.

The gene calls are TRBV6-6 and TRBJ1-2; TCRdb's D call of TRBD1 is untestable without DNA. The CDR3 is made up of 14 amino acids. Germline loops: CDR1 MNHNY, CDR2 SVGAGI (reference sequence). CDR3 sequence reads: CASSYMGDNYGYTF.

This rearrangement joins TRBV29-1 to TRBJ2-1; TCRdb names TRBD2, which stays unverified in the absence of DNA. This CDR3 region has 17 residues. Germline-derived CDR1 and CDR2 are SQVTM and ANQGSEA. The CDR3 loop is CSVEDGLRGLVYNEQFF.

The rearrangement uses TRBV28 and TRBJ2-7; there is no DNA to check the TCRdb D call of TRBD1. The CDR3 consists of 14 residues. The germline gives CDR1 MDHEN, CDR2 SYDVKM. CDR3 sequence: CASSSPGGTIVQYF.

V usage is TRBV7-9 and J usage is TRBJ2-3; with no DNA, the TCRdb D assignment of TRBD1 cannot be verified. This CDR3 region has 14 residues. The V gene's germline CDR1 is SEHNR and CDR2 FQNEAQ (reference sequence). CDR3 amino acids: CASSPGQGGDTQYF.

J is TRBJ2-7 and V is TRBV4-2; TCRdb's D gene call, TRBD2, goes unchecked for lack of DNA. The CDR3 runs to 15 residues. In germline, CDR1 is LGHNA, CDR2 YNFKEQ. CDR3: CASSQDLGEGQIQYF.

The genes are TRBV14 and TRBJ2-3; TCRdb names TRBD1, which stays unverified in the absence of DNA. Germline V gene sequence: CDR1 SGHDN, CDR2 FVKESK. The CDR3 contains 13 residues. The CDR3 is CASSRKGDSTQYF. Full variable domain (remainder filled in from reference TRBV14 and TRBJ2-3): EAGVTQFPSHSVIEKGQTVTLRCDPISGHDNLYWYRRVMGKEIKFLLHFVKESKQDESGMPNNRFLAERTGGTYSTLKVQPAELEDSGVYFCASSRKGDSTQYFGPGTRLTVL.

This chain uses TRBV7-3 with TRBJ2-1; TCRdb calls TRBD1, which cannot be checked without DNA. This CDR3 is built from 15 residues. Germline loops: CDR1 SGHTA, CDR2 FQGTGA. The CDR3 spells CASSGTGSPYNEQFF.

The CDR3 loop is CASSLWDQLGETQYF. The gene calls are TRBV7-6 and TRBJ2-5; the TCRdb call, TRBD1, lacks DNA for checking. There are 15 residues in the CDR3. The germline V gene has CDR1 SGHVS and CDR2 FNYEAQ.

Here the CDR3 reads CASSLTGGAQETQYF. V is TRBV7-3 and J is TRBJ2-5; the D call of TRBD2 rests on TCRdb alone, since no DNA is present to check it. This CDR3 is built from 15 residues. The germline gives CDR1 SGHTA, CDR2 FQGTGA.

The rearrangement joins TRBV29-1 to TRBJ1-1; with no DNA, the TCRdb D assignment of TRBD1 cannot be verified. From germline, CDR1 is SQVTM and CDR2 ANQGSEA. CDR3 length equals 13 residues. The CDR3 is CSVEADSRTEAFF.

The chain's CDR3 is CASSHPGGGGSTGELFF. The gene calls are TRBV11-3 and TRBJ2-2; the D call of TRBD2 rests on TCRdb alone, since no DNA is present to check it. CDR3 size: 17 residues. Germline V gene lookup returns CDR1 SGHNT and CDR2 YENEEA.

This chain joins TRBV2 and TRBJ1-1. This CDR3 has 12 amino acids. Germline assignment: CDR1 SNHLY and CDR2 FYNNEI. CDR3 in amino acids: CASVVMNTEAFF.